This T cell receptor beta chain emerged from a study of post-analysis software for immune sequencing data. Looking at the study overall: The cohort encompassed relapsing-remitting, secondary progressive and progressive-relapsing multiple sclerosis disease courses. Study-wide findings and caveats: F-measure co-clustering was strong for batch-matched samples. TRBV5-6, TRBV5-1 and TRBV20-1 belonged to a set of roughly 5 TRBV segments that were more frequent in patients than controls.

Unique molecular identifiers were present in the TCR beta cDNA libraries. The yield from roughly 1 to 10 million T cells was about 500,000 cDNA molecules in total. TCRdb passed the PCR reads through MiXCR, listing each CDR3 protein once. This sample yields about 770,000 distinct CDR3 sequences, of which about half are seen a single time; 4% to 5% belongs to the top ten. Germline-derived CDR1 and CDR2 are SEHNR and FQNEAQ (reference sequence). The CDR3 totals 17 residues. J was trimmed by 1 base and V by 6 bases; bases with no gene match: 13. For this clonotype: Antigen unknown.

The sample taken for sequencing was blood. This receptor was identified in a girl under 18 with multiple sclerosis. This chain links TRBV7-9 with TRBJ2-3, with TRBD2 matching 7 bases. The CDR3 spells CASRSRLAGAGTDTQYF. In nucleotides, the CDR3 is TGTGCCAGCAGGTCCAGACTGGCGGGAGCGGGCACAGATACGCAGTATTTT.